The 10 T cell receptor beta chains below all came from one sample that was sequenced in a study of cytomegalovirus exposure and HLA in healthy donors. Primers: 60 Vbeta forward and 13 Jbeta reverse. This table comes from immunoSEQ multiplex PCR, and its TCRdb copy is limited to in-frame clones, with some not included. The data show roughly 67,000 clones, with 60% to 80% seen just once and around 7.6% held by the top ten. Material: PBMCs. These receptors were obtained from a man in his sixties in good health and CMV-seropositive.

CDR3: CASSLRGRSNTEAFF. The CDR3 nucleotides read TGTGCCAGCAGCTTAAGGGGCAGATCGAACACTGAAGCTTTCTTT. The rearrangement links TRBV11-3 to TRBJ1-1, with D possibly TRBD1 on 5 matching bases. V gave up 2 bases and J gave up 1 base, with 11 bases separating them. From germline, CDR1 is SGHNT and CDR2 YENEEA. The CDR3 is 15 residues long. Full variable domain (rest looked up from reference TRBV11-3 and TRBJ1-1): EAGVVQSPRYKIIEKKQPVAFWCNPISGHNTLYWYLQNLGQGPELLIRYENEEAVDDSQLPKDRFSAERLKGVDSTLKIQPAELGDSAVYLCASSLRGRSNTEAFFGQGTRLTVV.

The chain joins TRBV28 to TRBJ2-7; 8 nucleotides line up with TRBD1. This CDR3 comprises 21 residues. Trimming took 2 bases from V and 0 from J; bases not matched to a gene: 21. The germline CDR1 and CDR2 sequences are MDHEN and SYDVKM. CDR3 in amino acids: CASSLGDPGDRIPLSSYEQYF. CDR3 sequence (DNA): TGTGCCAGCAGTTTAGGGGATCCAGGGGACAGGATTCCCCTAAGCTCCTACGAGCAGTACTTC.

The J gene is TRBJ2-1, the V gene TRBV11-3; 8 bases fit TRBD1. Unmatched junction bases numbered 10, after V lost 4 bases and J lost 8 bases. In germline, CDR1 is SGHNT, CDR2 YENEEA. The CDR3 covers 15 residues. CDR3 amino acids: CASSSVRTGIDEQFF. DNA of the CDR3: TGTGCCAGCAGCTCCGTCCGGACAGGGATAGATGAGCAGTTCTTC.

The CDR3 DNA sequence: TGTGCCAGCAGTGGGGGGGGCGGAAGGGAGCTGTTTTTT. This encodes CASSGGGGRELFF. The chain links TRBV2 to TRBJ2-2, with D maybe TRBD2 (7 bases). V was pared by 4 bases and J by 9 bases, with 12 bases between. The CDR3 is made up of 13 amino acids. Germline loops: CDR1 SNHLY, CDR2 FYNNEI.

V gene TRBV5-1 combines with J gene TRBJ2-4, with TRBD2 identical over 8 bases. The V segment lost 4 bases and the J segment 11 bases; nucleotides outside the gene matches: 8. Germline CDR1 reads SGHRS; CDR2 reads YFSETQ. CDR3 length: 13 amino acids. The CDR3, as DNA: TGCGCCAGCAGCCAGGGACTAGACCCCCTTCAGTACTTC. Translation: CASSQGLDPLQYF.

This clone has only a few counts. The rearrangement uses TRBV5-5 and TRBJ2-1; a possible D gene is TRBD2 (5 bases). This CDR3 has 13 amino acids. CDR1 and CDR2 (germline): SGHKS, YYEKEE (reference sequence). The V end lost 2 bases, the J end lost 8 bases, and 11 bases lay between the germline ends. In DNA, the CDR3 is TGTGCCAGCAGCTTCGGGCTGAGGGATGAGCAGTTCTTC. As protein: CASSFGLRDEQFF.

The chain is built from TRBV29-1 and TRBJ2-3; 8 nucleotides match TRBD1. The J segment lost 3 bases and the V segment lost 6 bases, leaving 8 bases of the junction unmatched. The CDR3 runs 14 residues. The germline V gene has CDR1 SQVTM and CDR2 ANQGSEA. The DNA of the CDR3 is TGCAGCGTGCGGCCGGGACAGGCAACAGATACGCAGTATTTT. Translating it yields CSVRPGQATDTQYF.

V gene TRBV7-8 combines with J gene TRBJ2-2; D is perhaps TRBD1 (7 bases). The germline gives CDR1 SGHVS, CDR2 FQNEAQ. V was cut by 8 bases and J by 2 bases, with 15 bases left in between. This CDR3 region has 15 residues. CDR3 protein: CASSPGGHNTGELFF. The CDR3 bases are TGTGCCAGCTCCCCAGGGGGGCATAACACCGGGGAGCTGTTTTTT.

This clone was picked up a small number of times. The chain combines TRBV5-1 with TRBJ2-7, with 12 bases lining up with TRBD2. Looked up from germline, CDR1 is SGHRS and CDR2 is YFSETQ. The CDR3 covers 15 residues. V dropped 0 bases and J dropped 4; count of bases not matched to a gene: 2. Here the CDR3 DNA reads TGCGCCAGCAGCTTGGCACTAGCGGGAGGATACGAGCAGTACTTC. Protein: CASSLALAGGYEQYF. The full variable domain, its missing parts supplied by reference TRBV5-1 and TRBJ2-7, is KAGVTQTPRYLIKTRGQQVTLSCSPISGHRSVSWYQQTPGQGLQFLFEYFSETQRNKGNFPGRFSGRQFSNSRSEMNVSTLELGDSALYLCASSLALAGGYEQYFGPGTRLTVT.

The chain links TRBV11-2 to TRBJ1-1; maybe TRBD1 (6 bases). Deletions cut 6 bases from V and 1 base from J, with 21 bases between. The CDR3 is 17 residues long. Germline V gene lookup returns CDR1 SGHAT and CDR2 FQNNGV. The CDR3 reads CASRHLTIGQRNTEAFF. For the CDR3, the DNA is TGTGCCAGCAGACATCTTACCATCGGACAGCGGAACACTGAAGCTTTCTTT.